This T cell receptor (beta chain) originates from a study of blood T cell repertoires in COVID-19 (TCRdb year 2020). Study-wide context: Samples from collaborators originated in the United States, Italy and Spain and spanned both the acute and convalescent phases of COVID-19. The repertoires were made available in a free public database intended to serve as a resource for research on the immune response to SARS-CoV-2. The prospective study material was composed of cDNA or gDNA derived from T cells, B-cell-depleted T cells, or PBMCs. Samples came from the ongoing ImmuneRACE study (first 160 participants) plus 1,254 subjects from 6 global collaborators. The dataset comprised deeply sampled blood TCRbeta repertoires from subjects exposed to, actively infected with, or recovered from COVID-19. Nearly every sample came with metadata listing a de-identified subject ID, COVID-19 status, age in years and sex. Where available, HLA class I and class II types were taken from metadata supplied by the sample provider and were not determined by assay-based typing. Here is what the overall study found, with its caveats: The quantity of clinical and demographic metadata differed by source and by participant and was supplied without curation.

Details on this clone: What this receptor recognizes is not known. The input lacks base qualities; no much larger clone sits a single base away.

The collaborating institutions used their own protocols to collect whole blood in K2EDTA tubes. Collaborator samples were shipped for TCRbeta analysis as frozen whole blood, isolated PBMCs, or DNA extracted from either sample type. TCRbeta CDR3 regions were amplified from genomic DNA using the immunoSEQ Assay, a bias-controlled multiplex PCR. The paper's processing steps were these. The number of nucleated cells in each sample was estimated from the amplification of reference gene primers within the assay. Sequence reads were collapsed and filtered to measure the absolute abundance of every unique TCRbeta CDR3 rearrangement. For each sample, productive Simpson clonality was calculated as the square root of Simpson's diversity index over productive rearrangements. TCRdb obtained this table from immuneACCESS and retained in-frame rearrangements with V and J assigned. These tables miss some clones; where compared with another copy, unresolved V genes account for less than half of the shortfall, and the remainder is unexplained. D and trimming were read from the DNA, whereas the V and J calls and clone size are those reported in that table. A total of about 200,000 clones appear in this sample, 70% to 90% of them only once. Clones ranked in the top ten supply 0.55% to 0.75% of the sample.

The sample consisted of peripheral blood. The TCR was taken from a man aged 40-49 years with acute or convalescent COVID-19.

The sequenced DNA: TGTGCCAGCAGTAGTAGACTAGCGGAGGCCCCGGATACGCAGTATTTT. Its translation reads: CASSSRLAEAPDTQYF. The rearranged segments are TRBV27 and TRBJ2-3; a stretch of 9 junction bases matches TRBD2. Trimming takes 5 bases off V and 6 bases off J; junction bases not matched to a gene: 12. The germline V gene encodes CDR1 MNHEY and CDR2 SMNVEV (reference sequence). Reading from cysteine to phenylalanine, the CDR3 counts 16 amino acids. The sequence is cut down to CDR3 DNA, 48 bases in frame from base 1.